These 20 T cell receptor beta chains share one sample of origin, sequenced in a study of T cells in Graves' hyperthyroidism and ophthalmopathy. There were TCR beta CDR3 regions amplified from RNA transcripts. With the HTBI primer set, the TCR CDR3 went through a first round of RT-PCR. TCRdb recomputed calls from the multiplex PCR reads with MiXCR, one row per CDR3 protein. The sample has about 270,000 distinct CDR3 sequences; approximately 23% are singletons. The specimen was blood. These receptors originate from a young man with Graves' ophthalmopathy.

The chain links TRBV3-1 to TRBJ2-3; 10 bases match TRBD1. Per the germline V gene, CDR1 is LGHDT and CDR2 is YNNKEL (reference sequence). The CDR3 covers 16 residues. V was clipped by 2 bases and J by 4 bases; unmatched bases: 6. CDR3 nucleotides: TGTGCCAGCAGCCAACAGGACAGGGGGTTATCAGATACGCAGTATTTT. Translation: CASSQQDRGLSDTQYF.

This clonotype was recorded a few times. The chain links TRBV20-1 to TRBJ2-7; D is unresolved. Looked up from germline, CDR1 is DFQATT and CDR2 is SNEGSKA (reference sequence). This CDR3 is 14 amino acids long. Trimming took off 2 bases at V and 1 base at J, with 12 bases between the two ends. CDR3 in amino acids: CSARWMPWSYEQYF. In DNA form, the CDR3 reads TGCAGTGCTAGATGGATGCCGTGGTCCTACGAGCAGTACTTC.

The sample holds many counts of this clonotype. This chain links TRBV5-6 with TRBJ1-1; D uncertain. The CDR3 loop spans 14 amino acids. V was clipped by 0 bases and J by 0 bases, with 6 bases between them. CDR1 and CDR2 (germline): SGHDT, YYEEEE. Here the CDR3 DNA reads TGTGCCAGCAGCTTGGAGGGTATGAACACTGAAGCTTTCTTT. Protein: CASSLEGMNTEAFF.

This clonotype was found a few times. This CDR3 reads CASSLARIGQAQETQYF. CDR3 in DNA: TGTGCCAGCAGCTTAGCCCGGATCGGACAGGCCCAAGAGACCCAGTACTTC. The chain couples TRBV11-2 to TRBJ2-5; 7 positions agree with TRBD1. Germline V lookup: CDR1 SGHAT, CDR2 FQNNGV. The ends lost 1 base at V and 1 base at J; junction bases unmatched: 9. The CDR3 sequence is 17 residues long.

This clonotype was seen more than once but under ten times. V and J are TRBV12-3 or TRBV12-4 and TRBJ2-4, with 8 nucleotides matching TRBD2. The CDR3 consists of 13 residues. Trimming removed 6 bases from V and 6 bases from J; junction bases left unmatched: 4. The CDR3 here is CASSPGLANIQYF. CDR3 in DNA: TGTGCCAGCAGCCCCGGACTAGCAAACATTCAGTACTTC.

V and J are TRBV11-3 and TRBJ1-1, with D uncertain. The length of the CDR3 is 14 residues. CDR1 and CDR2 from the germline V gene are SGHNT and YENEEA. V lost 1 base and J lost 2, with 8 bases in between. The CDR3 sequence: CASSLAAANTEAFF. DNA for the CDR3: TGTGCCAGCAGCTTAGCAGCAGCTAACACTGAAGCTTTCTTT.

The V and J genes are TRBV28 and TRBJ2-2, with D unclear. Germline V gives CDR1 MDHEN, CDR2 SYDVKM. Trimming left V 3 bases short and J 6 bases short, with 5 bases between. The CDR3 sequence is 12 residues long. The CDR3 reads CASSFGPGELFF. CDR3 sequence (DNA): TGTGCCAGCAGTTTTGGTCCCGGGGAGCTGTTTTTT.

The V gene is TRBV28, the J gene TRBJ2-2; no firm D call. Per germline, CDR1 MDHEN and CDR2 SYDVKM. V was shortened by 4 bases and J by 8 bases, with 14 bases between the two germline ends. This CDR3 has 14 residues. For the CDR3, the DNA is TGTGCCAGCAGTTGGATCCCTACGATGGGGGAGCTGTTTTTT. Its translation is CASSWIPTMGELFF.

This clonotype was detected a few times. The chain uses TRBV7-9 and TRBJ1-4, with D unresolved. The CDR3 has 12 amino acids. CDR1 is SEHNR, CDR2 FQNEAQ, per germline (reference sequence). V was shortened by 6 bases and J by 11 bases, with 13 bases between the two germline ends. CDR3 nucleotides: TGTGCCAGCAGACCTGAATTCGGGAAACTGTTTTTT. Translated: CASRPEFGKLFF.

The chain recombines TRBV30 with TRBJ1-1; tentative D call: TRBD1 (5 bases). V was clipped by 4 bases and J by 5 bases, with 20 bases between them. The CDR3 sequence is 15 residues long. CDR1 is GTSNPN, CDR2 SVGIG, per germline (reference sequence). DNA for the CDR3: TGTGCCTGGACGGGGGGGGTTGGGTTGAGGACTGAAGCTTTCTTT. Encoded protein: CAWTGGVGLRTEAFF.

This chain uses TRBV3-1 with TRBJ2-2; 8 bases agree with TRBD1. CDR1 and CDR2 (germline): LGHDT, YNNKEL (reference sequence). V gave up 4 bases and J gave up 1 base; unmatched junction bases: 5. The CDR3 is 16 residues long. The CDR3 loop reads CASSLRTGKNTGELFF. CDR3 nucleotide sequence: TGTGCCAGCAGCCTGCGGACAGGGAAGAACACCGGGGAGCTGTTTTTT.

The gene calls are TRBV9 and TRBJ2-7, with D perhaps TRBD2 (5 bases). The V end was cut by 5 bases, the J end by 2 bases, with 11 bases between. CDR1 SGDLS and CDR2 YYNGEE come from the germline V gene. The CDR3 sequence is 13 residues long. CDR3 protein: CASSYGETYEQYF. The CDR3 DNA reads TGTGCCAGCAGTTACGGGGAAACCTACGAGCAGTACTTC.

This rearrangement joins TRBV18 to TRBJ2-1; D might be TRBD2 (6 bases). Germline assignment: CDR1 KGHSH and CDR2 LQKENI. This CDR3 is 16 amino acids long. V shed 0 bases and J shed 6 bases, with 15 bases lying between them. The CDR3 protein is CASSPPSGRMVNEQFF. For the CDR3, the DNA is TGTGCCAGCTCACCACCTAGCGGAAGGATGGTCAATGAGCAGTTCTTC.

The chain couples TRBV28 to TRBJ2-7; TRBD2 agrees at 8 bases. Germline lookup yields CDR1 MDHEN and CDR2 SYDVKM. CDR3 size: 14 residues. V lost 6 bases to trimming and J lost 0 bases; unmatched junction nucleotides: 4. The CDR3 reads CASRFSGGSYEQYF. CDR3 coding DNA: TGTGCCAGCAGATTCAGCGGGGGCTCCTACGAGCAGTACTTC.

This chain links TRBV19 with TRBJ2-1; no clear D gene. The CDR3 has 16 amino acids. V dropped 3 bases and J dropped 0 bases, with 12 bases sitting between them. The germline V gene has CDR1 LNHDA and CDR2 SQIVND (reference sequence). The CDR3 spells CASSIILSSSYNEQFF. CDR3 in DNA: TGTGCCAGTAGTATTATTCTTTCGAGCTCCTACAATGAGCAGTTCTTC.

This clonotype occurred many times. The rearrangement links TRBV20-1 to TRBJ1-2; 9 bases fit TRBD1. Losses at the gene ends were 5 bases for V and 7 bases for J; bases not matched to a gene: 5. Germline CDR1 is DFQATT and CDR2 is SNEGSKA (reference sequence). The CDR3 is 12 residues long. CDR3 DNA sequence: TGCAGTGCTGGGACAGGGTTTACTGGCTACACCTTC. Translation gives CSAGTGFTGYTF.

This clonotype was counted ten times or more. J is TRBJ2-4 and V is TRBV12-3 or TRBV12-4, with TRBD2 matching 13 bases. Trimming cost V 4 bases and J 0 bases; bases outside gene matches: 6. The CDR3 extends over 18 amino acids. Here the CDR3 reads CASSYGTSGRAAKNIQYF. CDR3 bases: TGTGCCAGCAGTTATGGCACTAGCGGGAGGGCAGCCAAAAACATTCAGTACTTC.

The genes are TRBV19 and TRBJ1-2; D not certain. V was shortened by 7 bases and J by 0 bases, with 24 bases between the two germline ends. The CDR3 totals 18 residues. Looked up from germline, CDR1 is LNHDA and CDR2 is SQIVND (reference sequence). The CDR3 loop reads CASMATAGFGKSNYGYTF. In DNA form, the CDR3 reads TGTGCCAGTATGGCAACGGCAGGTTTTGGGAAATCTAACTATGGCTACACCTTC. Full variable domain (outside the CDR3, taken from reference TRBV19 and TRBJ1-2): DGGITQSPKYLFRKEGQNVTLSCEQNLNHDAMYWYRQDPGQGLRLIYYSQIVNDFQKGDIAEGYSVSREKKESFPLTVTSAQKNPTAFYLCASMATAGFGKSNYGYTFGSGTRLTVV.

The chain recombines TRBV4-1 with TRBJ2-2; TRBD2 matches 8 bases. This CDR3 region has 14 residues. V gave up 4 bases and J gave up 7 bases; unmatched junction bases: 5. The germline V gene has CDR1 MGHRA and CDR2 YSYEKL. CDR3 coding DNA: TGCGCCAGCAGCCGCGGGACTAGTGTCGGGGAGCTGTTTTTT. This sequence encodes CASSRGTSVGELFF.

This clonotype was seen more than once but under ten times. The chain has TRBV5-1 and TRBJ2-2, with 8 bases identical to TRBD1. CDR1 SGHRS and CDR2 YFSETQ come from the germline V gene. The CDR3 is 15 residues long. The J segment lost 6 bases and the V segment lost 0 bases, leaving 4 bases of the junction unmatched. In DNA form, the CDR3 reads TGCGCCAGCAGCTTGGAGGTGACAGGGGCCGGGGAGCTGTTTTTT. This gives the protein CASSLEVTGAGELFF.